The T cell receptor beta chain described here comes from a study of molecular identifiers for immune sequencing clone quantification. Looking at the study overall: The replicates split RNA from approximately 20,000 or 100,000 naive CD8 cells five ways and sequenced four.

A single record per CDR3 protein comes from TCRdb applying MiXCR to the PCR reads. Among about 500,000 distinct CDR3 sequences listed, about 20% were seen once. Study-wide findings and caveats: Over 98% of effector molecules, but under 1% in naive cells, were held by clones with more than 20 RNA copies.

With regard to this clonotype: Antigen: not known.

The CDR3 loop spans 14 amino acids. Germline V gives CDR1 MNHEY, CDR2 SVGEGT. Trimming shortened V by 5 bases and J by 1 base, and 11 bases separated the two germline ends. CD8+CD4-CCR7+CD45RA+ cells were sorted as naive CD8 T cells. Sequences were obtained from naive CD8+ T cells from blood, with Jurkat cell RNA spiked in. Sample subset: FACS-sorted CD8+CD4-CCR7+CD45RA+ naive T cells. This receptor was taken from a human donor in good health. Some libraries in this study had Jurkat cell RNA spiked in. V gene TRBV6-2 or TRBV6-3 combines with J gene TRBJ1-1, with D hard to call. In DNA form, the CDR3 reads TGTGCCAGCAGTCTAACGGACGGGAACACTGAAGCTTTCTTT. It codes for CASSLTDGNTEAFF.